This TCR beta chain was sequenced for a study of cytomegalovirus exposure and HLA in healthy donors. At the level of the study: Roughly 85 million unique TCRs from HLA-typed donors made up an early data release. Whole-study findings and limits: For presence/absence analyses, sequencing depth was assumed to be roughly uniform across donors. CMV serostatus stood as the only immune exposure information on hand.

13 Jbeta primers and 60 Vbeta primers were used for the PCR. Measured with immunoSEQ multiplex PCR; TCRdb has only the in-frame clones, and not every one. The sample records roughly 190,000 clones, roughly 80% being singletons. Concerning this clone itself: Its target is not known.

The sequence came from a man aged 35-49 years in good health and CMV-seropositive. The sample comprised PBMCs.

Here the CDR3 DNA reads TGTGCCAGCAGTCGTAGCGGGAGAACCGGGGAGCTGTTTTTT. Protein sequence: CASSRSGRTGELFF. V and J are TRBV28 and TRBJ2-2; 9 nucleotides align to TRBD2. Germline-derived CDR1 and CDR2 are MDHEN and SYDVKM. The CDR3 has 14 residues. J gave up 5 bases and V 5 bases, and 3 bases lay outside the gene matches.